The following is a T cell receptor (beta chain) sequence with its context. Over several immunoSEQ plates, each subset's genomic DNA was distributed in even portions. In the authors' methods: Sequence data from immunoSEQ were junction-only and lacked quality scores; consequently, filtering differed. The data were produced by immunoSEQ multiplex PCR, yet TCRdb's version contains in-frame clones alone and is incomplete. V and J calls and clone size follow that table, whereas D and trimming were derived from the DNA. In the table there are about a million clones, 70% to 85% of which are singletons. The CDR3 is made up of 15 amino acids. V lost 1 base and J 7 bases, leaving 14 bases between the germline ends. Germline-derived CDR1 and CDR2 are SGHRS and YFSETQ. This record belongs to a study of shared clonotypes between healthy human individuals.

V and J are TRBV5-1 and TRBJ2-2; the D is unclear. The sequenced material came from memory CD4+ T cells from PBMCs. Subset specified: CD45RA-negative fraction. This receptor was obtained from a man aged 18 to 29 in good health. Some clones in this sample may be carry-over from other donors' samples. Here the CDR3 DNA reads TGCGCCAGCAGCTTGATGTCCCCAAGCAGCGGGGAGCTGTTTTTT. Its protein product is CASSLMSPSSGELFF.